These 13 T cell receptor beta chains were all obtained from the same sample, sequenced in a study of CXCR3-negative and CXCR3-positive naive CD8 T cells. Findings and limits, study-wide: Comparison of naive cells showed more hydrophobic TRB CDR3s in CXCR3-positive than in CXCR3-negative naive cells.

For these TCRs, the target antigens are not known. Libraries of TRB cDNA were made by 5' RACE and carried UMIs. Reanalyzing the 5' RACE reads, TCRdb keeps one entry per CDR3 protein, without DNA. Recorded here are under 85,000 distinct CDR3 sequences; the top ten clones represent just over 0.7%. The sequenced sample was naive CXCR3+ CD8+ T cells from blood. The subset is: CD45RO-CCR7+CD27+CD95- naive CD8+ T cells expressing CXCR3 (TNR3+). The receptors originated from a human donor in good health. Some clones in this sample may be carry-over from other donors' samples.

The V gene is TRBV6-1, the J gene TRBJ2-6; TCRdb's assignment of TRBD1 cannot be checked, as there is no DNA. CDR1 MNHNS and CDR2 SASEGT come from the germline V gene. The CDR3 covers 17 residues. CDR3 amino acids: CASFNPGQNSGANVLTF.

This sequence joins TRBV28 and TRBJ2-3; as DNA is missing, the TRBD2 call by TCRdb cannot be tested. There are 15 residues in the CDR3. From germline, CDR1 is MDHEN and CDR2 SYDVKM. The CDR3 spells CASSLLAGSTDTQYF.

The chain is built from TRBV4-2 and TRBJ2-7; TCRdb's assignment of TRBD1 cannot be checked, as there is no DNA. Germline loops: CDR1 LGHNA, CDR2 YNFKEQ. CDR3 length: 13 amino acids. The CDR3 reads CASSQGDPYEQYF.

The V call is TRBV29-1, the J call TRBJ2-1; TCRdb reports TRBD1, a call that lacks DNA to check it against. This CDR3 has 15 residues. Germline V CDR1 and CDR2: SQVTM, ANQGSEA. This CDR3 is CSVEKTGGQLNEQFF.

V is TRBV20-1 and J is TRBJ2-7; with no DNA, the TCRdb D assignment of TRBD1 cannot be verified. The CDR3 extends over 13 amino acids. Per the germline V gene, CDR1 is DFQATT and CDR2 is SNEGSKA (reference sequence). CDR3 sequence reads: CSSGTDSSYEQYF.

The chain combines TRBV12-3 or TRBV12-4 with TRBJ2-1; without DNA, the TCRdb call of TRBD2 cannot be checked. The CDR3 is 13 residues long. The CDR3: CASRATPGLGHFF.

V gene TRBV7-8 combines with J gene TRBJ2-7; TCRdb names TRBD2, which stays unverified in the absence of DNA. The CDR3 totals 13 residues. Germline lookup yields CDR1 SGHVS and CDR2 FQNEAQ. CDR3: CASSSLPSYEQYF.

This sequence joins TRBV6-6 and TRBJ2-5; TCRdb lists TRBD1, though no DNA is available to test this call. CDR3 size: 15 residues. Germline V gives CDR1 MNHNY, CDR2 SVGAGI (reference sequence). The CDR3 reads CASGPLGVAEETQYF.

The CDR3 spells CASSKVPDRRSYEQYF. The V gene is TRBV21-1, the J gene TRBJ2-7. TRBV21-1 is a pseudogene. The CDR3 runs 16 residues.

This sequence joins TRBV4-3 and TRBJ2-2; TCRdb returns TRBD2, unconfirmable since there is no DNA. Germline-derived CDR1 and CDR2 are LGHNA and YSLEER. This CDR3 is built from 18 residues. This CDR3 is CASSQEGPRRTNTGELFF.

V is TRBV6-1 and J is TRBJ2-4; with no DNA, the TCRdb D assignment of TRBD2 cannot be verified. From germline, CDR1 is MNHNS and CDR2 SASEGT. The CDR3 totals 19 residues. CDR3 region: CASSELSWRAGPRGNIQYF.

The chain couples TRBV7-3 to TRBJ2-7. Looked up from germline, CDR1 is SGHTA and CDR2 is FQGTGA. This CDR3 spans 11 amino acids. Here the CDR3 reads CASSLRGVQHF. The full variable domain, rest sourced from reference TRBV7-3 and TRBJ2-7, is GAGVSQTPSNKVTEKGKYVELRCDPISGHTALYWYRQSLGQGPEFLIYFQGTGAADDSGLPNDRFFAVRPEGSVSTLKIQRTERGDSAVYLCASSLRGVQHFGPGTRLTVT.

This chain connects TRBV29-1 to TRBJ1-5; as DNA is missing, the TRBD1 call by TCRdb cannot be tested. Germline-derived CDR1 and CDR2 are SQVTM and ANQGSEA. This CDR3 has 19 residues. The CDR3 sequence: CSVEEERVGGEMSNQPQHF.